The 27 T cell receptor beta chains below were found in one sample sequenced in a study of OX40 agonist ivuxolimab in advanced cancers. Here immunoSEQ multiplex PCR was the method, and the copy in TCRdb shows in-frame clones only, minus some. The repertoire holds nearly 45,000 clones, more than 80% seen once, with about 16% in the top ten. The source material was CD4+ or CD8+ T cells sorted from blood, sampled in a trial of the OX40 agonist ivuxolimab. Receptor source: an adult with an advanced solid tumor such as melanoma, head and neck, liver or kidney cancer.

The gene calls are TRBV7-9 and TRBJ1-2; possible D gene TRBD1, 5 bases. This CDR3 is 14 amino acids long. Germline V gene data show CDR1 as SEHNR and CDR2 as FQNEAQ (reference sequence). V was cut by 5 bases and J by 7 bases, with 17 bases left in between. The DNA for the CDR3 is TGTGCCAGCAGCCCGGGGGACTGGGGAGGTGGCTACACCTTC. As protein: CASSPGDWGGGYTF.

The chain employs TRBV15 and TRBJ1-1, with unresolved D. Per the germline V gene, CDR1 is LNHNV and CDR2 is YYDKDF (reference sequence). This CDR3 has 14 amino acids. V was pared by 3 bases and J by 5 bases, with 13 bases between. In DNA form, the CDR3 reads TGTGCCACCAGCAGTCGCCCGCAGGTTACTGAAGCTTTCTTT. Encoded protein: CATSSRPQVTEAFF.

The chain recombines TRBV27 with TRBJ2-1; TRBD1 matches at 7 bases. The V gene's germline CDR1 is MNHEY and CDR2 SMNVEV (reference sequence). After removal of 4 bases from V and 6 bases from J, the junction contained 6 bases not matched to a gene. This CDR3 contains 14 residues. The CDR3: CASSSGTVSNEQFF. For the CDR3, the DNA is TGTGCCAGCAGTTCCGGGACAGTTTCCAATGAGCAGTTCTTC.

The genes are TRBV5-6 and TRBJ1-1, with D unresolved. V was trimmed by 1 base and J by 3 bases, leaving 4 bases between them. The CDR3 consists of 12 residues. Germline loops: CDR1 SGHDT, CDR2 YYEEEE. The CDR3 is CASSLRYTEAFF. As DNA, the CDR3 is TGTGCCAGCAGCTTGAGGTACACTGAAGCTTTCTTT.

This chain connects TRBV7-9 to TRBJ2-1; 12 bases line up with TRBD1. Germline V gene lookup returns CDR1 SEHNR and CDR2 FQNEAQ (reference sequence). This CDR3 is 16 amino acids long. V shed 0 bases, J shed 10 bases, and the junction held 7 bases outside the gene matches. CDR3 DNA sequence: TGTGCCAGCAGCTTAGCTCAGGGGACAGGGGGCCTCGAGCAGTTCTTC. This gives the protein CASSLAQGTGGLEQFF.

The rearrangement joins TRBV7-9 to TRBJ2-1; weak D call: TRBD2 (6 bases). CDR3 length equals 15 residues. Germline loops: CDR1 SEHNR, CDR2 FQNEAQ (reference sequence). The V and J ends lost 6 bases and 8 bases respectively, with 20 bases between them. Written as DNA, the CDR3 is TGTGCCAGCAGGTTCGGGGCTAGCGAGGTCCATGAGCAGTTCTTC. Translated: CASRFGASEVHEQFF.

The genes are TRBV4-2 and TRBJ1-2; D is perhaps TRBD1 (5 bases). This CDR3 region has 15 residues. V dropped 0 bases and J dropped 0 bases, with 8 bases sitting between them. Per the germline V gene, CDR1 is LGHNA and CDR2 is YNFKEQ. Here the CDR3 DNA reads TGTGCCAGCAGCCAAGATCCAGGGACTAACTATGGCTACACCTTC. Encoded protein: CASSQDPGTNYGYTF.

The rearrangement uses TRBV5-4 and TRBJ2-3; TRBD2 matches at 12 bases. Losses at the gene ends were 4 bases for V and 5 bases for J; bases not matched to a gene: 2. The CDR3 covers 14 residues. Looked up from germline, CDR1 is SGHNT and CDR2 is YYREEE (reference sequence). The DNA of the CDR3 is TGTGCCAGCAGCGGACTAGCGGGAAGAGATACGCAGTATTTT. It translates to CASSGLAGRDTQYF.

V and J are TRBV6-5 and TRBJ1-1; weak D call: TRBD1 (6 bases). Trimming took 2 bases from V and 8 from J, leaving 15 bases between them. The germline gives CDR1 MNHEY, CDR2 SVGAGI. The CDR3 totals 14 residues. CDR3 DNA sequence: TGTGCCAGCAGTTACGGGGAGGGGGTTGGGGAAGCTTTCTTT. It translates to CASSYGEGVGEAFF.

A note on this clone: The sample contains more than one DNA sequence encoding this CDR3. The rearrangement joins TRBV6-5 to TRBJ2-2; D ambiguous. Looked up from germline, CDR1 is MNHEY and CDR2 is SVGAGI. The V gene lost 5 bases and the J gene lost 5 bases, with 3 bases spanning the gap. The CDR3 is 11 residues long. The CDR3 nucleotides read TGTGCCAGCAGTAGGACCGGGGAGCTGTTTTTT. Its translation: CASSRTGELFF.

This clone was found a few times. This sequence joins TRBV14 and TRBJ1-5; D call uncertain. From germline, CDR1 is SGHDN and CDR2 FVKESK. This CDR3 has 13 amino acids. The V gene lost 8 bases and the J gene lost 2 bases, with 10 bases spanning the gap. The CDR3 bases are TGTGCCAGCTCCGTTGGGGGCAATCAGCCCCAGCATTTT. Translation gives CASSVGGNQPQHF.

This chain links TRBV5-5 with TRBJ1-4; D unresolved. Trimming took off 4 bases at V and 0 bases at J, with 16 bases between the two ends. Germline CDR1 SGHKS, CDR2 YYEKEE (reference sequence). CDR3 size: 17 residues. CDR3 residues: CASSPYEAVATNEKLFF. The CDR3 DNA follows: TGTGCCAGCAGCCCCTACGAAGCCGTTGCAACTAATGAAAAACTGTTTTTT. Using reference TRBV5-5 and TRBJ1-4 for the parts outside the CDR3, the full variable domain is DAGVTQSPTHLIKTRGQQVTLRCSPISGHKSVSWYQQVLGQGPQFIFQYYEKEERGRGNFPDRFSARQFPNYSSELNVNALLLGDSALYLCASSPYEAVATNEKLFFGSGTQLSVL.

The CDR3 nucleotides are TGTGCCATCAGGGAAACAGACAGGGGCTATTATGGCTACACCTTC. It encodes CAIRETDRGYYGYTF. The chain is built from TRBV10-3 and TRBJ1-2; the match to TRBD1 covers 8 bases. Trimming removed 6 bases from V and 5 bases from J; junction bases left unmatched: 11. The CDR3 totals 15 residues. CDR1 is ENHRY, CDR2 SYGVKD, per germline.

The V and J genes are TRBV9 and TRBJ1-1; no clear D gene. The CDR3 is 16 residues long. The V gene lost 0 bases and the J gene lost 1 base, with 13 bases spanning the gap. Per germline, CDR1 SGDLS and CDR2 YYNGEE. CDR3 residues: CASSVDKRQPNTEAFF. As DNA, the CDR3 is TGTGCCAGCAGCGTAGATAAGAGGCAGCCGAACACTGAAGCTTTCTTT.

The rearrangement joins TRBV5-1 to TRBJ2-3; 10 nucleotides line up with TRBD1. The junction had 6 bases not matched to a gene; V was cut back by 7 bases and J by 1 base. Per the germline V gene, CDR1 is SGHRS and CDR2 is YFSETQ. This CDR3 region has 15 residues. The DNA of the CDR3 is TGCGCCAGCCGCCGACAGGGGGCAGGCACAGATACGCAGTATTTT. It yields the protein CASRRQGAGTDTQYF.

The chain joins TRBV5-1 to TRBJ2-5; possibly TRBD1 or TRBD2 for D (5 bases each). This CDR3 has 13 residues. The V end was cut by 0 bases, the J end by 10 bases, with 13 bases between. Germline lookup yields CDR1 SGHRS and CDR2 YFSETQ. The DNA for the CDR3 is TGCGCCAGCAGCTTGGCCGGGGCAATGGACCAGTACTTC. This codes for CASSLAGAMDQYF. Using reference TRBV5-1 and TRBJ2-5 for the parts outside the CDR3, the full variable domain is KAGVTQTPRYLIKTRGQQVTLSCSPISGHRSVSWYQQTPGQGLQFLFEYFSETQRNKGNFPGRFSGRQFSNSRSEMNVSTLELGDSALYLCASSLAGAMDQYFGPGTRLLVL.

This clone has more than one count but fewer than ten. V and J are TRBV27 and TRBJ1-2, with 10 bases lining up with TRBD1. Germline V gene data show CDR1 as MNHEY and CDR2 as SMNVEV (reference sequence). V shed 5 bases and J 6 bases; nucleotides not matched to a gene: 9. CDR3 length: 15 residues. The CDR3 loop is CASSRGAGTGDGYTF. The CDR3 DNA sequence: TGTGCCAGCAGTAGGGGAGCCGGGACAGGGGATGGCTACACCTTC.

The DNA of the CDR3 is TGTGCCAGCAGCGTAGGAGCTCGGTACAATGAGCAGTTCTTC. Encoded protein: CASSVGARYNEQFF. The chain carries TRBV9 and TRBJ2-1; D gene unclear. V was clipped by 0 bases and J by 4 bases, with 8 bases between them. Germline V lookup: CDR1 SGDLS, CDR2 YYNGEE. The CDR3 is 14 residues long.

The gene calls are TRBV6-1 and TRBJ2-3, with D hard to call. The CDR3 spans 14 residues. The germline CDR1 and CDR2 sequences are MNHNS and SASEGT. V lost 5 bases to trimming and J lost 4 bases, with 13 bases between them. The CDR3 DNA reads as TGTGCCAGCAGTCTAGACCTACCCCCAGATACGCAGTATTTT. Amino acids: CASSLDLPPDTQYF.

This clone appeared a single time. V usage is TRBV10-3 and J usage is TRBJ2-1, with TRBD2 identical over 11 bases. The J segment lost 6 bases and the V segment lost 5 bases, leaving 18 bases of the junction unmatched. The germline gives CDR1 ENHRY, CDR2 SYGVKD. The CDR3 runs to 19 residues. The CDR3 sequence is CAISFLLAGEEGFGNEQFF. CDR3 DNA: TGTGCCATCAGTTTCCTACTAGCGGGAGAGGAGGGATTTGGCAATGAGCAGTTCTTC.

The chain has TRBV5-6 and TRBJ2-1, with 12 bases matching TRBD2. The CDR3 is 17 residues long. Germline V gene lookup returns CDR1 SGHDT and CDR2 YYEEEE. Losses at the gene ends were 4 bases for V and 3 bases for J; bases not matched to a gene: 8. The CDR3 DNA sequence: TGTGCCAGCAGCCTGACTAGCGGGGGAGACTTCTACAATGAGCAGTTCTTC. It translates to CASSLTSGGDFYNEQFF.

The CDR3 sequence is CSVAIPQETQYF. As DNA, the CDR3 is TGCAGCGTTGCCATTCCTCAAGAGACCCAGTACTTC. The chain recombines TRBV29-1 with TRBJ2-5; D call uncertain. The length of the CDR3 is 12 residues. Germline-derived CDR1 and CDR2 are SQVTM and ANQGSEA. Trimming pared 4 bases from V and 2 bases from J, leaving 8 bases between.

The rearrangement uses TRBV13 and TRBJ2-7; a weak D match, TRBD2 (5 bases). The CDR3 consists of 15 residues. The V end lost 0 bases, the J end lost 2 bases, and 11 bases lay between the germline ends. Germline lookup yields CDR1 PRHDT and CDR2 FYEKMQ (reference sequence). The CDR3 sequence: CASSLGSGIPYEQYF. The CDR3 DNA is TGTGCCAGCAGCTTAGGGTCGGGGATTCCCTACGAGCAGTACTTC. The whole variable domain, filled in from reference TRBV13 and TRBJ2-7, reads AAGVIQSPRHLIKEKRETATLKCYPIPRHDTVYWYQQGPGQDPQFLISFYEKMQSDKGSIPDRFSAQQFSDYHSELNMSSLELGDSALYFCASSLGSGIPYEQYFGPGTRLTVT.

The V call is TRBV27, the J call TRBJ2-2; D may match TRBD1 or TRBD2 (5 bases each). V dropped 4 bases and J dropped 0 bases, with 9 bases sitting between them. This CDR3 spans 15 amino acids. Germline values: CDR1 MNHEY, CDR2 SMNVEV (reference sequence). CDR3 sequence reads: CASSSGTTNTGELFF. Here the CDR3 DNA reads TGTGCCAGCAGTTCCGGGACCACGAACACCGGGGAGCTGTTTTTT.

The genes are TRBV9 and TRBJ2-3, with D perhaps matching TRBD2 (6 bases). From germline, CDR1 is SGDLS and CDR2 YYNGEE. CDR3 length equals 15 residues. V was shortened by 2 bases and J by 4 bases, with 14 bases between the two germline ends. CDR3 bases: TGTGCCAGCAGCGTTCGGGGTTCTAGCGCAGATACGCAGTATTTT. The encoded protein is CASSVRGSSADTQYF.

The rearrangement joins TRBV6-6 to TRBJ1-1, with D possibly TRBD1 on 5 matching bases. Looked up from germline, CDR1 is MNHNY and CDR2 is SVGAGI (reference sequence). The CDR3 loop spans 14 amino acids. V was pared by 0 bases and J by 3 bases, with 8 bases between. The CDR3 is CASSYSSGYTEAFF. CDR3 in DNA: TGTGCCAGCAGTTACTCTTCAGGGTACACTGAAGCTTTCTTT.

The V call is TRBV19, the J call TRBJ1-2; D is unresolved. Germline assignment: CDR1 LNHDA and CDR2 SQIVND (reference sequence). The germline V and J ends were trimmed by 3 bases and 4 bases, with 9 bases remaining between them. The CDR3 sequence is 13 residues long. The CDR3 nucleotides are TGTGCCAGTAGTATTTTGAATAGCTATGGCTACACCTTC. Translated, it gives CASSILNSYGYTF.